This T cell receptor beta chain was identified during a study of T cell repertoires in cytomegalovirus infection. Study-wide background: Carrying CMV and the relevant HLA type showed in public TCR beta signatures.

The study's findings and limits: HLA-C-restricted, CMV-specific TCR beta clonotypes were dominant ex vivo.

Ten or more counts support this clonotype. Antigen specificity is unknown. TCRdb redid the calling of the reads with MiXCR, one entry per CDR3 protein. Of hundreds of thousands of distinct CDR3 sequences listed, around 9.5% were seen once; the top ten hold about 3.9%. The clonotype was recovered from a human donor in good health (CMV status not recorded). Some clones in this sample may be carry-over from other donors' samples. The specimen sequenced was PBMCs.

CDR3 sequence reads: CATSRATDTPGTDTQYF. CDR3 DNA: TGTGCCACCAGCAGAGCTACGGACACGCCAGGTACAGATACGCAGTATTTT. The gene calls are TRBV15 and TRBJ2-3; D is possibly TRBD1 (5 bases). Per germline, CDR1 LNHNV and CDR2 YYDKDF (reference sequence). The CDR3 runs to 17 residues. V was shortened by 1 base and J by 3 bases, with 17 bases between the two germline ends.